This passage covers 23 T cell receptor beta chains from one sample sequenced in a study of CXCR3-negative and CXCR3-positive naive CD8 T cells. Overall study findings and caveats: CXCR3-negative naive cells had less hydrophobic TRB CDR3s than did CXCR3-positive naive cells.

These receptors have no known antigen. All TRB cDNA libraries came from 5' RACE performed with UMI labels. TCRdb reprocessed the 5' RACE reads and reports one entry per CDR3 protein, with no DNA. The sample's table shows about 150,000 distinct CDR3 sequences. The specimen was naive CXCR3+ CD8+ T cells from blood. Described subset: CD45RO-CCR7+CD27+CD95- naive CD8+ T cells expressing CXCR3 (TNR3+). These receptors were collected from a human donor in good health. Some clones in this sample may be carry-over from other donors' samples.

The chain couples TRBV7-3 to TRBJ2-2. The CDR3 contains 14 residues. The germline CDR1 and CDR2 sequences are SGHTA and FQGTGA. The CDR3 reads CASSLSGNTGELFF.

The V and J genes are TRBV7-9 and TRBJ1-4; TCRdb reports TRBD1, a call that lacks DNA to check it against. Germline V gene lookup returns CDR1 SEHNR and CDR2 FQNEAQ (reference sequence). The CDR3 is 15 amino acids. CDR3 amino acids: CASSSDRATNEKLFF.

The V gene is TRBV28, the J gene TRBJ1-2; TCRdb returns TRBD1, unconfirmable since there is no DNA. CDR1 and CDR2 from the germline V gene are MDHEN and SYDVKM. This CDR3 is built from 13 residues. CDR3 sequence: CASSLGQNYGYTF.

The CDR3: CASSSTYQGTEKLFF. This chain connects TRBV28 to TRBJ1-4; the TCRdb D gene call, TRBD1, has no DNA to confirm it. Germline CDR1 MDHEN, CDR2 SYDVKM. The CDR3 consists of 15 residues.

The rearrangement uses TRBV29-1 and TRBJ2-1; TCRdb's D gene call, TRBD1, goes unchecked for lack of DNA. Germline V gene sequence: CDR1 SQVTM, CDR2 ANQGSEA. The CDR3 consists of 15 residues. CDR3 amino acids: CSVETPDTEDNEQFF.

The chain employs TRBV7-6 and TRBJ1-5. The germline gives CDR1 SGHVS, CDR2 FNYEAQ. The CDR3 totals 14 residues. CDR3 loop: CASSLGGRGQPQHF.

J is TRBJ1-6 and V is TRBV10-3. Germline-derived CDR1 and CDR2 are ENHRY and SYGVKD. The CDR3 has 13 residues. CDR3 protein: CAISPAANSPLHF.

V and J are TRBV28 and TRBJ2-5; the TRBD1 assignment by TCRdb is unverifiable without DNA. Per the germline V gene, CDR1 is MDHEN and CDR2 is SYDVKM. The CDR3 loop spans 16 amino acids. The CDR3 region is CASSLVGRGLQETQYF. The full variable domain, with the rest looked up from reference TRBV28 and TRBJ2-5, is DVKVTQSSRYLVKRTGEKVFLECVQDMDHENMFWYRQDPGLGLRLIYFSYDVKMKEKGDIPEGYSVSREKKERFSLILESASTNQTSMYLCASSLVGRGLQETQYFGPGTRLLVL.

The V and J genes are TRBV7-9 and TRBJ1-2; TCRdb reports TRBD1, a call that lacks DNA to check it against. CDR1 and CDR2 (germline): SEHNR, FQNEAQ (reference sequence). The CDR3 extends over 17 amino acids. CDR3 region: CASSGDPPLGPGNGYTF.

The chain carries TRBV7-9 and TRBJ1-2. This CDR3 contains 13 residues. Germline assignment: CDR1 SEHNR and CDR2 FQNEAQ (reference sequence). CDR3 protein: CASTIGDTYGYTF.

The chain links TRBV5-1 to TRBJ2-5; TCRdb names TRBD2, which stays unverified in the absence of DNA. There are 15 residues in the CDR3. Germline lookup yields CDR1 SGHRS and CDR2 YFSETQ. This CDR3 reads CATTDKAGYQETQYF. The entire variable domain, with the rest obtained from reference TRBV5-1 and TRBJ2-5, is as follows: KAGVTQTPRYLIKTRGQQVTLSCSPISGHRSVSWYQQTPGQGLQFLFEYFSETQRNKGNFPGRFSGRQFSNSRSEMNVSTLELGDSALYLCATTDKAGYQETQYFGPGTRLLVL.

This sequence joins TRBV7-9 and TRBJ2-7; TCRdb names TRBD2, which stays unverified in the absence of DNA. Germline V gene data show CDR1 as SEHNR and CDR2 as FQNEAQ (reference sequence). The CDR3 extends over 15 amino acids. CDR3: CASSPIAGGPSEQYF.

The chain recombines TRBV20-1 with TRBJ2-7; TCRdb's D gene call, TRBD2, goes unchecked for lack of DNA. The CDR3 length is 14 residues. CDR1 and CDR2 (germline): DFQATT, SNEGSKA (reference sequence). The chain's CDR3 is CSARAGLQNYEQYF.

The rearrangement uses TRBV4-3 and TRBJ1-1; the D call from TCRdb, TRBD1, cannot be confirmed without DNA. This CDR3 is 14 amino acids long. From germline, CDR1 is LGHNA and CDR2 YSLEER. The CDR3 is CASSQNRGWTEAFF.

V is TRBV6-1 and J is TRBJ1-1; the D call from TCRdb, TRBD1, cannot be confirmed without DNA. Germline assignment: CDR1 MNHNS and CDR2 SASEGT. The CDR3 is 12 residues long. This CDR3 is CASSPGRSEAFF.

This chain links TRBV7-2 with TRBJ2-5; TCRdb proposes TRBD2, but this gene call is untestable without DNA. The CDR3 spans 16 residues. Germline-derived CDR1 and CDR2 are SGHTA and FQGNSA. The CDR3 reads CASSLVSRGTTETQYF.

The chain carries TRBV28 and TRBJ2-5; the TCRdb call, TRBD2, lacks DNA for checking. Germline CDR1 and CDR2: MDHEN and SYDVKM. CDR3 length equals 14 residues. This CDR3 reads CASSWVGLQETQYF.

The rearrangement joins TRBV9 to TRBJ2-7; TCRdb calls TRBD1, which cannot be checked without DNA. Germline CDR1 SGDLS, CDR2 YYNGEE. There are 15 residues in the CDR3. CDR3 amino acids: CASSVTGTNSYEQYF.

The rearrangement uses TRBV12-3 or TRBV12-4 and TRBJ2-7; TCRdb names TRBD1, which stays unverified in the absence of DNA. The CDR3 extends over 14 amino acids. This chain's CDR3 is CASSFFGTGFEQYF.

The chain has TRBV3-1 and TRBJ2-1; TCRdb returns TRBD2, unconfirmable since there is no DNA. Germline lookup yields CDR1 LGHDT and CDR2 YNNKEL (reference sequence). The CDR3 has 18 amino acids. CDR3 sequence reads: CASSQDFRPVPANNEQFF.

V and J are TRBV9 and TRBJ2-2; the D gene TCRdb calls, TRBD1, cannot be checked with no DNA. CDR1 and CDR2 (germline): SGDLS, YYNGEE. The CDR3 runs 17 residues. CDR3 loop: CASSTRRDRGLHGELFF.

The J gene is TRBJ2-3, the V gene TRBV15; TCRdb calls TRBD2, which cannot be checked without DNA. From germline, CDR1 is LNHNV and CDR2 YYDKDF (reference sequence). This CDR3 region has 17 residues. Here the CDR3 reads CATSRDRLIKREDTQYF.

The rearrangement joins TRBV20-1 to TRBJ1-1; the TCRdb D gene call, TRBD1, has no DNA to confirm it. Germline V CDR1 and CDR2: DFQATT, SNEGSKA (reference sequence). This CDR3 is built from 14 residues. The CDR3 region is CSASHPLSGQGAFF.